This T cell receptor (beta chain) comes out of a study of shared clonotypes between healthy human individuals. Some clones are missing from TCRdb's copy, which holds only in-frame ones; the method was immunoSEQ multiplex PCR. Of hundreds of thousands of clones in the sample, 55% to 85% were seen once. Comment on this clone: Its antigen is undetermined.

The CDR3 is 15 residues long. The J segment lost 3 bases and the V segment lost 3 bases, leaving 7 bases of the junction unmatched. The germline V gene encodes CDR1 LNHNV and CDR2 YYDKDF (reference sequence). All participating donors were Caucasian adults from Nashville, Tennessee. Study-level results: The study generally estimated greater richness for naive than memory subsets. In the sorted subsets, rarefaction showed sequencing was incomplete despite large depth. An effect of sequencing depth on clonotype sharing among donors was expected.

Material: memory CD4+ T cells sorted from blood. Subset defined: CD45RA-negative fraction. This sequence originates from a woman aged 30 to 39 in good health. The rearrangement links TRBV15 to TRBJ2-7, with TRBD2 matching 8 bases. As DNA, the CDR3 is TGTGCCACCAGCAGGGGACTAGAATCGGTCTACGAGCAGTACTTC. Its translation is CATSRGLESVYEQYF.